The source of this T cell receptor beta chain is a study of blood T cell repertoires in COVID-19. Study details: Italy, Spain and the United States were the sources of the convalescent and acute COVID-19 samples. PBMCs, B-cell-depleted T cells, or T cells were the source of the cDNA or gDNA that made up the material.

The germline gives CDR1 SGHVS, CDR2 FQNEAQ. The CDR3 has 15 residues. J gave up 9 bases and V 5 bases, and 13 bases lay outside the gene matches. Under the authors' procedure: Amplification from reference gene primers served as the basis for estimated nucleated cell counts. This table comes from immunoSEQ multiplex PCR, and its TCRdb copy is limited to in-frame clones, with some not included. The V and J calls and clone size come from that table; D and trimming were worked out from the DNA. The sample yields around 250,000 clones, around 83% seen once. The source of this sequence is an older man with acute or convalescent COVID-19. Sequencing input: peripheral blood. V gene TRBV7-8 combines with J gene TRBJ2-1; 7 positions agree with TRBD1. The CDR3 reads CASSPKPGQFLEQFF. The CDR3 region has the DNA TGTGCCAGCAGCCCCAAGCCGGGACAGTTTCTTGAGCAGTTCTTC.